This T cell receptor (beta chain) was retrieved from a study of cytomegalovirus exposure and HLA in healthy donors. Findings and caveats of the study: An Asian-associated ancestry cluster reportedly showed fewer N-insertions than the roughly 670-donor mean in a later analysis.

Germline CDR1 reads DFQATT; CDR2 reads SNEGSKA (reference sequence). The CDR3 has 10 residues. Trimming pared 7 bases from V and 3 bases from J, leaving 6 bases between. Of note for this clone: Its specificity is not known.

13 Jbeta primers and 60 Vbeta primers were used for the PCR. TCRdb's copy holds only in-frame clones and misses some; the assay was immunoSEQ multiplex PCR. Its clone listing holds roughly 50,000 clones. The donors comprised healthy bone marrow donors. V gene TRBV20-1 combines with J gene TRBJ1-1; D not certain. Sequenced material: PBMCs. The clonotype comes from a female donor in good health and CMV-seronegative. The CDR3: CSVSDTEAFF. As DNA, the CDR3 is TGCAGTGTCTCGGACACTGAAGCTTTCTTT.